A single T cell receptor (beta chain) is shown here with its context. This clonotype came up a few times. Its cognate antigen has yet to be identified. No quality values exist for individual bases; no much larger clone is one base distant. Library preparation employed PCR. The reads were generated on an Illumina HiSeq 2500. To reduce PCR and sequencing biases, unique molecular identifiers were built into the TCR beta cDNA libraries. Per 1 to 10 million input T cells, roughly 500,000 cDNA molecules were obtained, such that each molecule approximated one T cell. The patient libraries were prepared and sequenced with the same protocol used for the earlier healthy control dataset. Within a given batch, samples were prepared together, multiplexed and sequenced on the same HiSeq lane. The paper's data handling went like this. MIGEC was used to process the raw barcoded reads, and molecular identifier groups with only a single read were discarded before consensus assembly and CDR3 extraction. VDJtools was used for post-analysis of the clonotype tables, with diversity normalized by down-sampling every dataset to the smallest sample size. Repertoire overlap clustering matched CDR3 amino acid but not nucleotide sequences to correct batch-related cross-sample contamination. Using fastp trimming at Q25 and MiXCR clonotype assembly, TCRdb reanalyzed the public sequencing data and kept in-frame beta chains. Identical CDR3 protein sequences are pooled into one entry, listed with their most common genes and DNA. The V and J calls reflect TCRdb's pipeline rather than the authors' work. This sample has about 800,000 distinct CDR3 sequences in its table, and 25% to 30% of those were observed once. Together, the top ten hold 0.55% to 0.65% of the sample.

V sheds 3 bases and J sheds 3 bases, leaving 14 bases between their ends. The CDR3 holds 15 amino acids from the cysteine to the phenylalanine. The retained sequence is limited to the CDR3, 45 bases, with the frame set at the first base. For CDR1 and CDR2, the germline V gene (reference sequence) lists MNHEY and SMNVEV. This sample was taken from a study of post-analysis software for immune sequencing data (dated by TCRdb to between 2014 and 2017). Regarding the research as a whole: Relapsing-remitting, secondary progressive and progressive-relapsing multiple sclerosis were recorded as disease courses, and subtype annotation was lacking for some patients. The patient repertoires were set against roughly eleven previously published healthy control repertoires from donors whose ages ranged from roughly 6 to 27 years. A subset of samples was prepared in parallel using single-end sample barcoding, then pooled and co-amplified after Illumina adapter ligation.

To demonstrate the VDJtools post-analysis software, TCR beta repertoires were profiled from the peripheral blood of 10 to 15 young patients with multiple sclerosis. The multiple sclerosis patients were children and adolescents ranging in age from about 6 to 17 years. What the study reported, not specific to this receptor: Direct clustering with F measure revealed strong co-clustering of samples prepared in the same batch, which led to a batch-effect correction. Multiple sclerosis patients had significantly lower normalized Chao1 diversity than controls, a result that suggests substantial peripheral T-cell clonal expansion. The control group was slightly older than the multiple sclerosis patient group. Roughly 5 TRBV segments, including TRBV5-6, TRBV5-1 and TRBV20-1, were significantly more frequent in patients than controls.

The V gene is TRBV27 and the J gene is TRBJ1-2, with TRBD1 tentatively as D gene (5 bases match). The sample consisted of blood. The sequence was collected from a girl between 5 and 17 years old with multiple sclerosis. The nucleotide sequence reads TGTGCCAGCAGTTTTGTGAGGGGAGTTCACTATGGCTACACCTTC. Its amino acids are CASSFVRGVHYGYTF.